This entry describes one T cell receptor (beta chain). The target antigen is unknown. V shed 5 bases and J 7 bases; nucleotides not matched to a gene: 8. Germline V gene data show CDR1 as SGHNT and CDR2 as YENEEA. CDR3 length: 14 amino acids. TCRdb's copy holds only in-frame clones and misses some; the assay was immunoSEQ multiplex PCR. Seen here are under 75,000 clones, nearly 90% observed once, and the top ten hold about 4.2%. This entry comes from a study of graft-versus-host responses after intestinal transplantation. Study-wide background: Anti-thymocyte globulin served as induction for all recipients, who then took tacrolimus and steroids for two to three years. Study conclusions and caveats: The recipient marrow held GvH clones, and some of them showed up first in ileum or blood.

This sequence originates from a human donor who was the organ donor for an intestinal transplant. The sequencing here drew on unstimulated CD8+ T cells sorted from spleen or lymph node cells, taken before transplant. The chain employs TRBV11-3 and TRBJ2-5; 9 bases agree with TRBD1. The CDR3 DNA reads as TGTGCCAGCAGCCCGCGACAGGGGGTGCCGACCCAGTACTTC. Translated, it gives CASSPRQGVPTQYF.